The source of this T cell receptor (beta chain) is a study of T cells expressing NK-cell markers. Study-level results: In several donors, these clonotypes also led the CD3+CD56-NKG2C+ fraction.

About this clonotype: Its antigen is still unknown.

TCRdb re-analyzed the 5' RACE reads; it lists each CDR3 protein once, without DNA. This sample carries 550,000 to 600,000 distinct CDR3 sequences, with 3.5% to 4.5% going to the ten biggest clones. Germline V CDR1 and CDR2: SEHNR, FQNEAQ (reference sequence). This CDR3 has 13 residues. This receptor was taken from a man between 18 and 35 years old in good health. Sequencing was done on a sample of blood T cells: a sorted CD56 or NKG2C T cell subset, CD4+ or CD8+ T cells, or bulk PBMC T cells (not recorded which). The chain links TRBV7-9 to TRBJ2-1. The CDR3 is CASSLVFDNEQFF.